The 9 T cell receptor beta chains below come from one sample, sequenced in a study of technical replicates of blood from a few donors. The data were produced by immunoSEQ multiplex PCR, yet TCRdb's version contains in-frame clones alone and is incomplete. The sample has 50,000 or so clones; 92% are singletons. The sample taken for sequencing was PBMCs. These TCRs come from a human donor in good health. Some clones in this sample may be carry-over from other donors' samples.

The rearrangement links TRBV10-3 to TRBJ2-7, with 12 bases aligning to TRBD2. With 6 bases clipped from V and 4 bases from J, the junction kept 10 bases outside the gene matches. The CDR3 loop spans 16 amino acids. CDR1 is ENHRY, CDR2 SYGVKD, per germline. The CDR3 bases are TGTGCCATCAGCCCCACGACTAGCGGGGGTTCTTACGAGCAGTACTTC. Residues: CAISPTTSGGSYEQYF.

The rearrangement joins TRBV6-6 to TRBJ1-5; TRBD1 is a possible D gene (6 bases). Germline CDR1 reads MNHNY; CDR2 reads SVGAGI (reference sequence). Trimming cost V 8 bases and J 6 bases, with 20 bases left between them. CDR3 length equals 15 residues. The CDR3 bases are TGTGCCAGCTCTCCCAAGGGGGTAGTCGGTCAGCCCCAGCATTTT. Its protein is CASSPKGVVGQPQHF.

This chain uses TRBV4-3 with TRBJ2-7; 10 bases fit TRBD1. There are 16 residues in the CDR3. V was pared by 1 base and J by 4 bases, with 7 bases of the junction left unmatched. Germline assignment: CDR1 LGHNA and CDR2 YSLEER. Written as DNA, the CDR3 is TGCGCCAGCAGCCAAGCCCGGGACAGGGGTTCGTACGAGCAGTACTTC. Encoded protein: CASSQARDRGSYEQYF.

The rearrangement links TRBV30 to TRBJ2-7; D not resolved. CDR3 length: 13 residues. The V end lost 2 bases, the J end lost 0 bases, and 8 bases lay between the germline ends. CDR1 and CDR2 (germline): GTSNPN, SVGIG (reference sequence). CDR3 sequence (DNA): TGTGCCTGGAGTCTAGGATACTCCTACGAGCAGTACTTC. Translation: CAWSLGYSYEQYF.

The V call is TRBV7-3, the J call TRBJ1-2; 8 bases are shared with TRBD1. V lost 5 bases, J lost 2 bases, and 4 bases stayed unmatched. This CDR3 spans 14 amino acids. Germline V lookup: CDR1 SGHTA, CDR2 FQGTGA. The CDR3 here is CASSPGQENYGYTF. CDR3 bases: TGTGCCAGCAGCCCGGGACAGGAAAACTATGGCTACACCTTC. The full variable domain, completed using reference TRBV7-3 and TRBJ1-2, is GAGVSQTPSNKVTEKGKYVELRCDPISGHTALYWYRQSLGQGPEFLIYFQGTGAADDSGLPNDRFFAVRPEGSVSTLKIQRTERGDSAVYLCASSPGQENYGYTFGSGTRLTVV.

The chain joins TRBV2 to TRBJ1-1, with D unclear. Per the germline V gene, CDR1 is SNHLY and CDR2 is FYNNEI. The CDR3 sequence is 13 residues long. Trimming removed 2 bases at V and 1 base at J, with 5 bases between. CDR3 region: CASSERENTEAFF. The CDR3 nucleotides read TGTGCCAGCAGTGAACGGGAGAACACTGAAGCTTTCTTT.

CDR3 bases: TGCGCCAGCAGCGTGAGAATGACAGGGGGCGAGAACTATGGCTACACCTTC. It translates to CASSVRMTGGENYGYTF. The rearrangement uses TRBV5-1 and TRBJ1-2, with TRBD1 matching over 10 bases. Germline CDR1 is SGHRS and CDR2 is YFSETQ. V lost 4 bases to trimming and J lost 2 bases; unmatched junction nucleotides: 11. The CDR3 length is 17 residues.

The chain is built from TRBV6-6 and TRBJ2-7; a weak D match, TRBD2 (5 bases). V was pared by 0 bases and J by 5 bases, with 11 bases between. The CDR3 runs 14 residues. The germline V gene encodes CDR1 MNHNY and CDR2 SVGAGI (reference sequence). CDR3 bases: TGTGCCAGCAGTTACTCTACTAGGAATAACGAGCAGTACTTC. As protein: CASSYSTRNNEQYF.

V and J are TRBV10-3 and TRBJ1-2, with D possibly matching TRBD1 (6 bases). CDR1 is ENHRY and CDR2 is SYGVKD in the germline V gene. Trimming pared 2 bases from V and 0 bases from J, leaving 7 bases between. The CDR3 runs 14 residues. CDR3 residues: CAISEGTTNYGYTF. CDR3 nucleotides: TGTGCCATCAGTGAGGGGACAACTAACTATGGCTACACCTTC.